The present TCR beta chain was sequenced within a study of blood T cell repertoires in COVID-19. The protocol was immunoSEQ multiplex PCR, while the TCRdb copy is restricted to in-frame clones and leaves out a portion. The sample yields 210,000 or so clones, under 95% seen once. Germline V gene data show CDR1 as LNHNV and CDR2 as YYDKDF (reference sequence). CDR3 length equals 14 residues. Trimming stripped 5 bases from V and 2 bases from J, with 10 bases between. The source of this sequence is a man aged 25-45 years with acute or convalescent COVID-19. The V call is TRBV15, the J call TRBJ1-3; D is unclear. The specimen was peripheral blood. The CDR3 sequence: CATSLDLAGNTIYF. The DNA of the CDR3 is TGTGCCACCAGCCTGGACTTGGCTGGAAACACCATATATTTT.